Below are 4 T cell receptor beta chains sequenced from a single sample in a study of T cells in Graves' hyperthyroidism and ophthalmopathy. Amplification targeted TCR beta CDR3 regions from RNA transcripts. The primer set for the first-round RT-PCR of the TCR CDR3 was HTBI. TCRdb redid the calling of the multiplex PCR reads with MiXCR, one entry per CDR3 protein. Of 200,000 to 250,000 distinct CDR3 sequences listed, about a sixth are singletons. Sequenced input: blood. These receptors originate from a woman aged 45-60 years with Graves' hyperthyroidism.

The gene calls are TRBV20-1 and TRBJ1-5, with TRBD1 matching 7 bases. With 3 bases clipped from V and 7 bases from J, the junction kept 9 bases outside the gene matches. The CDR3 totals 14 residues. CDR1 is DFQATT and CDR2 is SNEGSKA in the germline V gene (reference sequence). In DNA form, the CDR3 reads TGCAGTGCTAGCGGAACGACAGGGAGCCAGCCCCAGCATTTT. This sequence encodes CSASGTTGSQPQHF.

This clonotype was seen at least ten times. CDR3: CSARARGEKFF. CDR3 bases: TGCAGTGCTAGGGCCAGGGGGGAAAAGTTCTTC. The J gene is TRBJ2-1, the V gene TRBV20-1; tentatively, D is TRBD1 (7 bases). This CDR3 has 11 residues. CDR1 is DFQATT, CDR2 SNEGSKA, per germline (reference sequence). V lost 3 bases and J 14 bases, leaving 14 bases between the germline ends.

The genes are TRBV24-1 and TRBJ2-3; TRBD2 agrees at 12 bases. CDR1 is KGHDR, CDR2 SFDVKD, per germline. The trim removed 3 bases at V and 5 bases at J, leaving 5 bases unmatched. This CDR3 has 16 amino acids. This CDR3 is CATSDRLAGAGDTQYF. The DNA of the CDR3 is TGTGCCACCAGTGATCGACTAGCGGGAGCAGGAGATACGCAGTATTTT.

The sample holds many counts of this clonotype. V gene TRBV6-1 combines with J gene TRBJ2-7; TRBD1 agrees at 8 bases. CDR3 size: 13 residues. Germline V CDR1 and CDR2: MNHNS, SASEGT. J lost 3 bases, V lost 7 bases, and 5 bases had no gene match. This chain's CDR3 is CASKLGQDYEQYF. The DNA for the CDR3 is TGTGCCAGCAAATTGGGACAGGACTACGAGCAGTACTTC.